There are many counts of the clone carrying this TCR beta chain. The DNA ends 3 residues before the CDR3 does, and the rest of the CDR3 is filled in from the germline J gene. This specimen belongs to a study of T cell clonality in common variable immunodeficiency. V was clipped by 5 bases and J by 5 bases; unmatched bases: 6. Germline CDR1 LNHDA, CDR2 SQIVND (reference sequence). There are 15 residues in the CDR3. TCRdb's table, derived via immunoSEQ multiplex PCR, lists solely in-frame clones and lacks some. The sample contains around 45,000 clones, none of them singletons. The source of this sequence is a person aged 18 to 75 in good health. The chain has TRBV19 and TRBJ2-1, with TRBD2 matching 10 bases. The sample comprised peripheral blood mononuclear cells. The CDR3 DNA, read in part, is TGTGCCAGTAGTCCGCGGCTAGCGGGGGACAATGAG. Protein: CASSPRLAGDNE. The CDR3, in full, reads CASSPRLAGDNEQFF.